Presented here are 32 T cell receptor beta chains from one specimen sequenced in a study of CD8 T cells in ankylosing spondylitis. One entry per CDR3 protein, called by TCRdb with MiXCR from the 5' RACE reads. The repertoire includes 310,000 or so distinct CDR3 sequences, 15% to 20% of them detected once, and 7.8% sits in the top ten. Specimen: blood, either unsorted or a sorted T cell fraction (not recorded which). The receptors shown here come from a male donor with ankylosing spondylitis or in good health (not recorded which).

The V call is TRBV5-1, the J call TRBJ1-4; D gene uncertain. The germline gives CDR1 SGHRS, CDR2 YFSETQ. V was pared by 4 bases and J by 0 bases, with 13 bases between. The CDR3 sequence is 16 residues long. CDR3 in amino acids: CASSMTPSPTNEKLFF. CDR3 coding DNA: TGCGCCAGCAGCATGACACCGTCCCCAACTAATGAAAAACTGTTTTTT.

This chain links TRBV5-1 with TRBJ1-1, with 7 bases identical to TRBD1. The CDR3 sequence is 12 residues long. Germline trimming cut 2 bases from V and 8 bases from J; bases unmatched to any gene: 3. Germline V gene lookup returns CDR1 SGHRS and CDR2 YFSETQ. The CDR3, as DNA: TGCGCCAGCAGCTTTGACAGGGCGGAAGCTTTCTTT. Translation gives CASSFDRAEAFF.

The rearrangement links TRBV3-1 to TRBJ2-1; the match to TRBD1 covers 7 bases. The V and J ends lost 4 bases and 3 bases, in that order; junction bases with no gene match: 3. CDR1 and CDR2 from the germline V gene are LGHDT and YNNKEL (reference sequence). This CDR3 comprises 14 residues. DNA of the CDR3: TGTGCCAGCAGCCGAGGGACAGTCTACAATGAGCAGTTCTTC. Translation gives CASSRGTVYNEQFF.

The J gene is TRBJ1-6, the V gene TRBV20-1; possible D gene TRBD1, 5 bases. The V and J ends lost 1 base and 9 bases respectively, with 16 bases between them. CDR1 and CDR2 from the germline V gene are DFQATT and SNEGSKA (reference sequence). The CDR3 loop spans 15 amino acids. CDR3 amino acids: CSARAPGTPGSPLHF. CDR3 DNA: TGCAGTGCTAGAGCCCCGGGGACCCCAGGTTCACCCCTCCACTTT.

This clonotype came up a few times. This CDR3 reads CASSAGTGGSNQPQHF. The DNA of the CDR3 is TGTGCCAGCAGCGCGGGGACAGGGGGCTCCAATCAGCCCCAGCATTTT. The J gene is TRBJ1-5, the V gene TRBV5-5; TRBD1 aligns across 12 bases. This CDR3 contains 16 residues. Germline values: CDR1 SGHKS, CDR2 YYEKEE (reference sequence). V lost 4 bases and J lost 3; bases outside the gene matches: 5. The variable domain in full, completed from reference TRBV5-5 and TRBJ1-5, reads DAGVTQSPTHLIKTRGQQVTLRCSPISGHKSVSWYQQVLGQGPQFIFQYYEKEERGRGNFPDRFSARQFPNYSSELNVNALLLGDSALYLCASSAGTGGSNQPQHFGDGTRLSIL.

The sample holds a few counts of this clonotype. The chain links TRBV5-1 to TRBJ2-5, with TRBD2 matching 7 bases. From germline, CDR1 is SGHRS and CDR2 YFSETQ. Trimming cost V 4 bases and J 2 bases; bases outside gene matches: 11. This CDR3 has 16 amino acids. This CDR3 is CASSPTGGLGQETQYF. DNA for the CDR3: TGCGCCAGCAGCCCCACAGGCGGACTAGGTCAAGAGACCCAGTACTTC.

This clonotype was recorded many times. The rearrangement uses TRBV12-5 and TRBJ2-7; TRBD1 aligns across 7 bases. V lost 7 bases to trimming and J lost 6 bases; unmatched junction nucleotides: 12. Germline CDR1 is LGHNT and CDR2 is FRNRAP. This CDR3 spans 14 amino acids. The CDR3 nucleotides read TGTGCTAGTGACGGACAGGTCGGGCGTGGCGAGCAGTACGTC. It codes for CASDGQVGRGEQYV.

This chain uses TRBV20-1 with TRBJ2-7; tentatively, D is TRBD2 (6 bases). The CDR3 has 15 residues. Trimming shortened V by 1 base and J by 0 bases, and 13 bases separated the two germline ends. Germline loops: CDR1 DFQATT, CDR2 SNEGSKA (reference sequence). CDR3: CSARVVGSSSYEQYV. For the CDR3, the DNA is TGCAGTGCTAGAGTCGTCGGGAGCAGCTCCTACGAGCAGTACGTC.

This clonotype was observed a handful of times. The J gene is TRBJ2-1, the V gene TRBV27; 9 nucleotides line up with TRBD2. This CDR3 has 14 residues. Germline loops: CDR1 MNHEY, CDR2 SMNVEV (reference sequence). V was clipped by 2 bases and J by 9 bases; unmatched bases: 5. The CDR3 loop is CASSLALAGSEQFF. The CDR3 DNA reads as TGTGCCAGCAGTTTAGCCCTAGCGGGATCTGAGCAGTTCTTC.

This clonotype came up many times. The V gene is TRBV3-1, the J gene TRBJ1-1; D is possibly TRBD1 (6 bases). This CDR3 has 15 residues. V was pared by 4 bases and J by 10 bases, with 22 bases between. The germline V gene encodes CDR1 LGHDT and CDR2 YNNKEL (reference sequence). As DNA, the CDR3 is TGTGCCAGCAGCCCCGGGGGCAGCCAAGATGGGGGAGCTTTCTTT. This encodes CASSPGGSQDGGAFF.

The chain has TRBV9 and TRBJ2-1; D may be TRBD2 (6 bases). The V gene lost 4 bases and the J gene lost 8 bases, with 22 bases spanning the gap. The CDR3 runs 16 residues. Per the germline V gene, CDR1 is SGDLS and CDR2 is YYNGEE. The CDR3: CASSTKTLAVWDEQFF. The CDR3 DNA is TGTGCCAGCAGCACCAAGACCTTAGCGGTTTGGGATGAGCAGTTCTTC.

The gene calls are TRBV20-1 and TRBJ1-5; TRBD1 might be the D (5 bases). The CDR3 loop spans 17 amino acids. Trimming shortened V by 4 bases and J by 5 bases, and 24 bases separated the two germline ends. CDR1 is DFQATT and CDR2 is SNEGSKA in the germline V gene (reference sequence). Here the CDR3 reads CSAKFLGRGLGDQPQHF. The CDR3 DNA is TGCAGTGCTAAGTTTCTGGGCCGGGGACTAGGGGATCAGCCCCAGCATTTT.

This rearrangement joins TRBV5-1 to TRBJ2-1; 9 positions agree with TRBD2. V gave up 0 bases and J gave up 1 base; unmatched junction bases: 2. CDR3 length: 16 amino acids. CDR1 is SGHRS, CDR2 YFSETQ, per germline. The CDR3 region is CASSLVAGVSYNEQFF. In DNA, the CDR3 is TGCGCCAGCAGCTTGGTAGCGGGAGTGTCCTACAATGAGCAGTTCTTC. Looking up the rest from reference TRBV5-1 and TRBJ2-1 gives the full variable domain: KAGVTQTPRYLIKTRGQQVTLSCSPISGHRSVSWYQQTPGQGLQFLFEYFSETQRNKGNFPGRFSGRQFSNSRSEMNVSTLELGDSALYLCASSLVAGVSYNEQFFGPGTRLTVL.

J is TRBJ2-5 and V is TRBV5-1, with 7 nucleotides matching TRBD1. With 0 bases clipped from V and 1 base from J, the junction kept 3 bases outside the gene matches. The CDR3 loop spans 15 amino acids. Per germline, CDR1 SGHRS and CDR2 YFSETQ. The CDR3 nucleotides are TGCGCCAGCAGCTTGGAACAGGGGATCCAAGAGACCCAGTACTTC. Amino acid sequence: CASSLEQGIQETQYF.

The CDR3 DNA follows: TGTGCCAGCAGCCTCGCCGGGACCTCTGGAAACACCATATATTTT. Translated, it gives CASSLAGTSGNTIYF. The gene calls are TRBV3-1 and TRBJ1-3; a possible D gene is TRBD1 (5 bases). Germline V gene sequence: CDR1 LGHDT, CDR2 YNNKEL (reference sequence). This CDR3 spans 15 amino acids. V lost 4 bases to trimming and J lost 0 bases, with 10 bases between them.

This clonotype was recorded once. CDR3 in DNA: TGTGCCATCAGGGGGGACAGGGGGCAGGATACGCAGTATTTT. Protein: CAIRGDRGQDTQYF. The chain joins TRBV10-3 to TRBJ2-3, with 12 bases lining up with TRBD1. This CDR3 spans 14 amino acids. Germline assignment: CDR1 ENHRY and CDR2 SYGVKD. V lost 6 bases to trimming and J lost 6 bases; unmatched junction nucleotides: 4.

This clonotype appeared a few times. This chain links TRBV12-3 or TRBV12-4 with TRBJ2-5; TRBD1 aligns across 10 bases. V shed 6 bases and J 0 bases; nucleotides not matched to a gene: 10. CDR3 length: 17 residues. In nucleotides, the CDR3 is TGTGCCAGCAGAGTGGGACAGGGGTTGGTTTACCAAGAGACCCAGTACTTC. Protein sequence: CASRVGQGLVYQETQYF.

This clonotype was picked up a small number of times. V gene TRBV29-1 combines with J gene TRBJ1-1; no definite D call. CDR3 length: 19 residues. V was shortened by 6 bases and J by 5 bases, with 34 bases between the two germline ends. Germline assignment: CDR1 SQVTM and CDR2 ANQGSEA. CDR3 sequence (DNA): TGCAGCGTGTCCGTCGAGCGATCAGGTTTTGGGCCCTCAGGAACTGAAGCTTTCTTT. This encodes CSVSVERSGFGPSGTEAFF. Looking up the rest from reference TRBV29-1 and TRBJ1-1 gives the full variable domain: SAVISQKPSRDICQRGTSLTIQCQVDSQVTMMFWYRQQPGQSLTLIATANQGSEATYESGFVIDKFPISRPNLTFSTLTVSNMSPEDSSIYLCSVSVERSGFGPSGTEAFFGQGTRLTVV.

Only a few counts were recorded for this clonotype. The rearrangement uses TRBV12-3 or TRBV12-4 and TRBJ2-5, with TRBD2 as a possible D gene (7 bases). The CDR3 runs to 13 residues. Trimming shortened V by 5 bases and J by 7 bases, and 14 bases separated the two germline ends. The CDR3 is CASSRGATGTQYF. CDR3 DNA sequence: TGTGCCAGCAGTCGGGGGGCAACTGGGACCCAGTACTTC.

Only a few counts were recorded for this clonotype. The J gene is TRBJ2-1, the V gene TRBV20-1; perhaps TRBD2 as D (6 bases). The germline CDR1 and CDR2 sequences are DFQATT and SNEGSKA (reference sequence). The CDR3 runs 13 residues. Trimming removed 1 base at V and 5 bases at J, with 9 bases between. The CDR3 bases are TGCAGTGCTAGAGGAGGACTACACAATGAGCAGTTCTTC. Translating it yields CSARGGLHNEQFF.

J is TRBJ2-5 and V is TRBV24-1, with 13 bases aligning to TRBD2. Per the germline V gene, CDR1 is KGHDR and CDR2 is SFDVKD. The CDR3 runs 16 residues. The trim removed 6 bases at V and 3 bases at J, leaving 6 bases unmatched. The chain's CDR3 is CATSPQTSGGEETQYF. The DNA for the CDR3 is TGTGCCACCAGTCCCCAAACTAGCGGGGGGGAAGAGACCCAGTACTTC.

This clonotype has more than one count but fewer than ten. The chain combines TRBV20-1 with TRBJ2-5; 11 bases are a match to TRBD1. V gave up 1 base and J gave up 4 bases; unmatched junction bases: 5. Germline CDR1 is DFQATT and CDR2 is SNEGSKA (reference sequence). This CDR3 has 15 residues. The CDR3: CSARAPDRGRETQYF. Written as DNA, the CDR3 is TGCAGTGCTAGAGCCCCGGACAGGGGGCGAGAGACCCAGTACTTC.

This clonotype was counted a few times. The chain joins TRBV27 to TRBJ1-1; maybe TRBD1 (6 bases). Looked up from germline, CDR1 is MNHEY and CDR2 is SMNVEV (reference sequence). The CDR3 loop spans 15 amino acids. V dropped 5 bases and J dropped 11 bases, with 24 bases sitting between them. This chain's CDR3 is CASSRRAGARLRAFF. CDR3 nucleotide sequence: TGTGCCAGCAGTAGAAGGGCAGGGGCCCGATTAAGGGCTTTCTTT.

This rearrangement joins TRBV9 to TRBJ2-1, with 8 bases that match TRBD2. This CDR3 has 14 amino acids. J gave up 6 bases and V 3 bases, and 5 bases lay outside the gene matches. Germline loops: CDR1 SGDLS, CDR2 YYNGEE. Here the CDR3 DNA reads TGTGCCAGCAGCGGGCGGGAGGCGGGCAATGAGCAGTTCTTC. It translates to CASSGREAGNEQFF.

A few counts support this clonotype. The chain carries TRBV14 and TRBJ2-5; no definite D call. Germline assignment: CDR1 SGHDN and CDR2 FVKESK. The CDR3 is made up of 14 amino acids. Trimming took 4 bases from V and 1 from J, leaving 10 bases between them. The CDR3 reads CASSRPGFQETQYF. CDR3 DNA sequence: TGTGCCAGCAGCCGACCGGGTTTCCAAGAGACCCAGTACTTC.

This clonotype showed up just a few times. The chain couples TRBV2 to TRBJ2-7; D tentatively fits TRBD1 or TRBD2 (5 bases each). This CDR3 contains 14 residues. Germline CDR1 is SNHLY and CDR2 is FYNNEI. V was shortened by 4 bases and J by 4 bases, with 14 bases between the two germline ends. CDR3 sequence reads: CASSVGTNIYEQYV. For the CDR3, the DNA is TGTGCCAGCAGTGTTGGGACCAATATTTACGAGCAGTACGTC.

This clonotype was picked up many times. The rearrangement links TRBV20-1 to TRBJ2-2; 9 positions agree with TRBD2. V dropped 6 bases and J dropped 7; count of bases not matched to a gene: 15. The CDR3 has 16 residues. Looked up from germline, CDR1 is DFQATT and CDR2 is SNEGSKA (reference sequence). In DNA, the CDR3 is TGCAGTGCCCCTTGGGGCGGGAGGGTTAGAAACGGGGAGCTGTTTTTT. Protein: CSAPWGGRVRNGELFF.

The chain has TRBV24-1 and TRBJ2-2; 13 bases align to TRBD2. After removal of 4 bases from V and 6 bases from J, the junction contained 7 bases not matched to a gene. The CDR3 is 17 residues long. The germline CDR1 and CDR2 sequences are KGHDR and SFDVKD. The CDR3 sequence: CATSDPGLAGVAGELFF. Written as DNA, the CDR3 is TGTGCCACCAGTGACCCAGGACTAGCGGGAGTTGCCGGGGAGCTGTTTTTT.

This clonotype has only a few counts. The rearrangement uses TRBV6-2 or TRBV6-3 and TRBJ2-3, with D possibly TRBD2 on 5 matching bases. Per germline, CDR1 MNHEY and CDR2 SVGEGT. This CDR3 contains 16 residues. The V end lost 0 bases, the J end lost 3 bases, and 13 bases lay between the germline ends. CDR3 in amino acids: CASSYSSSQRTDTQYF. The CDR3 coding sequence is TGTGCCAGCAGTTACTCGAGTTCCCAGCGGACAGATACGCAGTATTTT.

V gene TRBV10-3 combines with J gene TRBJ2-7; TRBD1 matches 9 bases. The CDR3 is made up of 16 amino acids. The germline gives CDR1 ENHRY, CDR2 SYGVKD. V lost 6 bases, J lost 5 bases, and 14 bases stayed unmatched. The CDR3 nucleotides read TGTGCCATCAGCCAAGCCCTACAGGGGGCTAAGGACGAGCAGTACGTC. The encoded protein is CAISQALQGAKDEQYV.

J is TRBJ1-1 and V is TRBV20-1; possible D gene TRBD1, 5 bases. Trimming took off 8 bases at V and 2 bases at J, with 12 bases between the two ends. The CDR3 has 12 residues. CDR1 is DFQATT, CDR2 SNEGSKA, per germline (reference sequence). The CDR3 loop is CSRGTANTEAFF. The CDR3 coding sequence is TGCAGTCGGGGGACTGCCAACACTGAAGCTTTCTTT.

This clonotype was detected only a few times. V and J are TRBV10-3 and TRBJ1-5; TRBD1 is a possible D gene (6 bases). This CDR3 comprises 12 residues. CDR1 and CDR2 from the germline V gene are ENHRY and SYGVKD. The V and J ends lost 11 bases and 3 bases respectively, with 11 bases between them. The CDR3 here is CAVGQTNQPQHF. The CDR3 DNA reads TGTGCCGTGGGACAAACCAATCAGCCCCAGCATTTT.